Listed below are T cell receptor beta chains from one sample, sequenced in a study of T cells in Graves' hyperthyroidism and ophthalmopathy. From the multiplex PCR reads, TCRdb called clonotypes with MiXCR, one entry per CDR3 protein. Of about 420,000 distinct CDR3 sequences detected, approximately 15% appear once; the ten largest clones hold around 5.3%. The sequenced sample was blood. Receptors were obtained from a woman younger than 35 with Graves' hyperthyroidism. The CDR3 runs from the conserved cysteine through the conserved F or W.

>18|TRBV19|TRBJ1-1
CASSIDLPTGRMNTEAFF
>14|TRBV19|TRBJ1-2
CASSLPQGKYGYTF
>15|TRBV6-1|TRBJ2-3
CASTTGQGIADTQYF
>15|TRBV29-1|TRBJ2-2
CSPPGTGENTGELFF
>15|TRBV29-1|TRBJ1-3
CSVAQGGLDGNTIYF
>15|TRBV5-6|TRBJ1-6
CASSFRSSYNSPLHF
>14|TRBV20-1|TRBJ2-1
CSASLREGRNEQFF
>14|TRBV25-1|TRBJ2-7
CASRGTAQLDEQYF
>15|TRBV12-3/TRBV12-4|TRBJ2-7
CASSFAGGPSYEQYF
>14|TRBV20-1|TRBJ2-1
CSLLGTQAYNEQFF
>14|TRBV7-9|TRBJ1-1
CASSPGDRNTEAFF
>16|TRBV9|TRBJ2-1
CASSVRSGTGDHEQFF
>15|TRBV27|TRBJ2-5
CASSSSGQGEETQYF
>14|TRBV5-1|TRBJ1-6
CASSDTGGGSPLHF
>14|TRBV28|TRBJ2-5
CASSSLGGAETQYF
>15|TRBV6-1|TRBJ1-2
CASSGKETGAYGYTF
>12|TRBV7-9|TRBJ2-7
CASSLGMTEQYF
>16|TRBV3-1|TRBJ1-3
CASSQDGTGTGNTIYF
>13|TRBV30|TRBJ2-7
CAWSKGRTYEQYF
>14|TRBV7-9|TRBJ2-4
CASSLTGTKNIQYF
>18|TRBV5-5|TRBJ1-2
CASSLLFQGVRSAGGYTF
>14|TRBV20-1|TRBJ2-5
CSAMDRGWRETQYF
>16|TRBV5-1|TRBJ1-1
CASSLQTGFGNTEAFF
>16|TRBV28|TRBJ1-1
CASSLWGLGVNTEAFF
>15|TRBV5-1|TRBJ2-2
CASSLALSQTGELFF
>16|TRBV20-1|TRBJ2-5
CSASGQASGLQETQYF
>17|TRBV20-1|TRBJ2-1
CSARSRGRASQKNEQFF
>14|TRBV20-1|TRBJ1-1
CSALALREGTEAFF
>15|TRBV18|TRBJ2-1
CASSPGLALLGEQFF